This T cell receptor beta chain was retrieved from a study of blood T cell repertoires in COVID-19 (dated by TCRdb to 2020 to 2021). General notes on the study: Samples covering the acute and convalescent phases of COVID-19 were provided by collaborators in the United States, Italy and Spain. The samples were drawn from the first 160 participants of the ongoing ImmuneRACE study and from 950 to 1,500 subjects provided by 6 global collaborators. Where available, HLA class I and class II types were obtained from metadata supplied by the sample provider rather than from assay-based typing. Sample metadata almost always included a de-identified subject ID, COVID-19 status, age in years and sex. The repertoires were released in a freely available public database intended as a resource for research on the immune response to SARS-CoV-2. The dataset comprised deeply sampled blood TCRbeta repertoires from subjects exposed to, actively infected with, or recovered from COVID-19. The material from the prospective study consisted of cDNA or gDNA derived from T cells, B-cell-depleted T cells, or PBMCs. Study-wide findings and limitations: The quantity of clinical and demographic metadata differed by source and by participant and was supplied without curation.

The collaborating institutions used their own protocols to collect whole blood in K2EDTA tubes. For TCRbeta analysis, collaborators shipped samples as frozen whole blood, isolated PBMCs, or DNA extracted from either of those sample types. The germline V gene (reference sequence) specifies MNHEY as CDR1 and SMNVEV as CDR2. Including the terminal cysteine and phenylalanine, the CDR3 comprises 14 residues. This entry keeps only the CDR3 DNA: 42 bases, framed from base 1. Ends trimmed: V by 5 bases, J by 5 bases; bases unmatched to a gene: 8. The immunoSEQ Assay, a bias-controlled multiplex PCR, was used to amplify TCRbeta CDR3 regions from genomic DNA. On the study's bioinformatics: The number of nucleated cells in each sample was estimated by amplification of reference gene primers within the assay. To quantify the absolute abundance of each unique TCRbeta CDR3 rearrangement, sequence reads were collapsed and filtered. For each sample, productive Simpson clonality was calculated as the square root of Simpson's diversity index over productive rearrangements. Drawn from immuneACCESS, this table holds only the in-frame rearrangements with V and J called that TCRdb kept. Clones are partly lost; checked studies trace under half to an unresolved V gene and leave the rest unexplained. From that table come the V and J calls and clone size; the DNA was used to work out D and trimming. A total of 75,000 to 85,000 clones appear in this sample, 88% of them only once. The top ten clones comprise under 55% of the sample.

In regard to this clone: No antigen is known for it. Per-nucleotide qualities are absent, and no much larger clonotype sits a single base away.

The chain is assembled from TRBV27 and TRBJ2-5, with 7 junctional bases fitting TRBD1. The clonotype comes from a human donor in a cohort sampled during active COVID-19. The sample comprised peripheral blood. The nucleotide sequence reads as follows: TGTGCCAGCAGTGCACAGGGGTTTGGGGAGACCCAGTACTTC. This is translated as CASSAQGFGETQYF.